The sequence of this TCR beta chain was determined in a study of blood T cells in healthy people across ages. Study-wide results and limits: The fall in TCR beta diversity per million T cells was roughly linear with age.

Alongside a J-beta primer mix, a sample-barcoded 5' primer served in a second PCR lasting roughly 7 to 11 cycles. Every cDNA molecule bore a tag from a template-switch adaptor containing 12 random nucleotides. TCRdb ran MiXCR on the 5' RACE reads and lists one entry per CDR3 protein. The table lists 1.2 million to 1.5 million distinct CDR3 sequences, roughly 45% of them singletons. A remark on this clonotype: What it recognizes is unknown.

CDR3 size: 15 residues. Between the trimmed V and J ends, which lost 1 base and 1 base, there was a span of 11 bases. Each donor gave 9 to 10 milliliters of peripheral blood. This sequence originates from a woman aged 18-30 years in good health. The sequenced material came from blood. The chain couples TRBV12-3 or TRBV12-4 to TRBJ2-7; possible D gene TRBD2, 6 bases. The CDR3 DNA reads as TGTGCCAGCAGTTTAGGACTAGATCCTTCCTACGAGCAGTACTTC. It encodes CASSLGLDPSYEQYF.